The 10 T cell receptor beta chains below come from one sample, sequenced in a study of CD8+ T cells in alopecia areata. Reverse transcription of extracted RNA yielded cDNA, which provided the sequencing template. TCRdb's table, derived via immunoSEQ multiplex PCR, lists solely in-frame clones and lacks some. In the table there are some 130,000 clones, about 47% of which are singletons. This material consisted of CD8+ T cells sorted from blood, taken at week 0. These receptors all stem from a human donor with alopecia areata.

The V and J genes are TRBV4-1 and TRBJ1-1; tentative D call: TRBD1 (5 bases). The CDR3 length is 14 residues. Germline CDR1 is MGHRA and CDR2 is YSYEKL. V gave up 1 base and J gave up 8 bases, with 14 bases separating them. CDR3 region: CASSQVSGAGEAFF. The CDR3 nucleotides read TGCGCCAGCAGCCAAGTCTCTGGGGCCGGGGAAGCTTTCTTT.

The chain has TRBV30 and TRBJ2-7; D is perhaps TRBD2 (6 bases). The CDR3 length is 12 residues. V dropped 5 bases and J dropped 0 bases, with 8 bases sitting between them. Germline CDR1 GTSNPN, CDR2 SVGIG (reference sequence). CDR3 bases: TGTGCCTGGGGACTAAGCTCCTACGAGCAGTACTTC. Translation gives CAWGLSSYEQYF.

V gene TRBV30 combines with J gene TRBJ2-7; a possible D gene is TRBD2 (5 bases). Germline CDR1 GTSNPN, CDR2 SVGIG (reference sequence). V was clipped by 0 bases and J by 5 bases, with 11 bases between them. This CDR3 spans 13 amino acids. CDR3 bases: TGTGCCTGGAGTGTGAGCGGTCCCCACGAGCAGTACTTC. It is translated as CAWSVSGPHEQYF. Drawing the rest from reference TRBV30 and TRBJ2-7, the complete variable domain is SQTIHQWPATLVQPVGSPLSLECTVEGTSNPNLYWYRQAAGRGLQLLFYSVGIGQISSEVPQNLSASRPQDRQFILSSKKLLLSDSGFYLCAWSVSGPHEQYFGPGTRLTVT.

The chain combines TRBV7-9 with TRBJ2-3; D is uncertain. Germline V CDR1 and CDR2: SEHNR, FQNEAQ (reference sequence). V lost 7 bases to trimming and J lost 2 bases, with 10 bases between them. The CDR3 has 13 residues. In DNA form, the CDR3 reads TGTGCCAGCAAAACCAGTCTCACAGATACGCAGTATTTT. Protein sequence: CASKTSLTDTQYF.

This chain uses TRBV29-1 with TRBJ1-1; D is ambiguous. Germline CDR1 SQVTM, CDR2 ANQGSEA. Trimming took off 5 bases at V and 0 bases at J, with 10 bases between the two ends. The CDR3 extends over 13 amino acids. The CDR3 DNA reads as TGCAGCGTTATACATACCCTGAACACTGAAGCTTTCTTT. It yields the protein CSVIHTLNTEAFF. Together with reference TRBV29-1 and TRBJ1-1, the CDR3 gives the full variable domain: SAVISQKPSRDICQRGTSLTIQCQVDSQVTMMFWYRQQPGQSLTLIATANQGSEATYESGFVIDKFPISRPNLTFSTLTVSNMSPEDSSIYLCSVIHTLNTEAFFGQGTRLTVV.

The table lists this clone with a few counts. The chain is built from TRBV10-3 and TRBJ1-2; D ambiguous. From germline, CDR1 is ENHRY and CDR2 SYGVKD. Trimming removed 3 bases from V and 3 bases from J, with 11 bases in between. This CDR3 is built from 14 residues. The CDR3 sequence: CAISDSGIYYGYTF. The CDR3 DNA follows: TGTGCCATCAGTGATTCTGGGATCTACTATGGCTACACCTTC.

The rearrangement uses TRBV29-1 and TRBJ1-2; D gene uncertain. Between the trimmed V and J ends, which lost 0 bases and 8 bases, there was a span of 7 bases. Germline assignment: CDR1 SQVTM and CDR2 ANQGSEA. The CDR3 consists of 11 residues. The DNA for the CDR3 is TGCAGCGTTGAAGACTTGGCGGGCTACACCTTC. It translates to CSVEDLAGYTF.

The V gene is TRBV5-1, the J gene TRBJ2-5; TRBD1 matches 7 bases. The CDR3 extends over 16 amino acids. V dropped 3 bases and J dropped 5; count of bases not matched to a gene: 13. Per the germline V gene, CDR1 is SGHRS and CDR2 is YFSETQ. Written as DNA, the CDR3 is TGCGCCAGCAGCTCCTCGGTGAGGGGGCTAGCCGAGACCCAGTACTTC. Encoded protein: CASSSSVRGLAETQYF.

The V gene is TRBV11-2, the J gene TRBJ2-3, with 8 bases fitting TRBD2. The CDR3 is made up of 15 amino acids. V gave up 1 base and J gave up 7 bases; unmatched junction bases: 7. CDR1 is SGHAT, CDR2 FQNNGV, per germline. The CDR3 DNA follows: TGTGCCAGCAGCTTAGGCCGGCGGGGGGCCCATACGCAGTATTTT. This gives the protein CASSLGRRGAHTQYF. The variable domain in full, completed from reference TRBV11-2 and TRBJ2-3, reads EAGVAQSPRYKIIEKRQSVAFWCNPISGHATLYWYQQILGQGPKLLIQFQNNGVVDDSQLPKDRFSAERLKGVDSTLKIQPAKLEDSAVYLCASSLGRRGAHTQYFGPGTRLTVL.

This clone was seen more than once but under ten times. The CDR3 sequence is CASDPGQGYENEQFF. Written as DNA, the CDR3 is TGTGCCTCGGATCCGGGACAGGGGTATGAAAATGAGCAGTTCTTC. The chain has TRBV30 and TRBJ2-1; 10 positions match TRBD1. CDR1 is GTSNPN, CDR2 SVGIG, per germline (reference sequence). CDR3 length: 15 residues. V shed 7 bases, J shed 7 bases, and the junction held 13 bases outside the gene matches.